Following are 16 T cell receptor beta chains from one sample sequenced in a study of pediatric ulcerative colitis (dated by TCRdb to between 2018 and 2021). Receptor amplification or capture employed the immunoSEQ multiplex PCR assay. Held by TCRdb, this immuneACCESS table contains in-frame sequences only and omits some clones. Under half of the omission traces to an unresolved V gene where checked; the cause of the rest is unknown. Counted in this sample were around 20,000 clones; just under 75% of them appeared once. The ten biggest clones cover around 7% of the sample. During colonoscopy, one to two pinch biopsies were obtained from the rectum for research. The sample comprised gut tissue. All receptors come from a boy aged 10-17 years with moderate ulcerative colitis.

V usage is TRBV9 and J usage is TRBJ1-1, with unresolved D. V dropped 4 bases and J dropped 1 base, with 14 bases sitting between them. This CDR3 comprises 15 residues. Germline V gene data show CDR1 as SGDLS and CDR2 as YYNGEE. DNA of the CDR3: TGTGCCAGCAGCCACCGTAGGGATGGGAACACTGAAGCTTTCTTT. It is translated as CASSHRRDGNTEAFF. Full variable domain (remainder filled in from reference TRBV9 and TRBJ1-1): DSGVTQTPKHLITATGQRVTLRCSPRSGDLSVYWYQQSLDQGLQFLIQYYNGEERAKGNILERFSAQQFPDLHSELNLSSLELGDSALYFCASSHRRDGNTEAFFGQGTRLTVV.

V gene TRBV27 combines with J gene TRBJ2-1; 10 nucleotides match TRBD2. The CDR3 consists of 14 residues. Per the germline V gene, CDR1 is MNHEY and CDR2 is SMNVEV (reference sequence). J was trimmed by 3 bases and V by 6 bases; bases with no gene match: 2. The DNA of the CDR3 is TGTGCCAGCAGAGGACTAGCGGACTACAATGAGCAGTTCTTC. Encoded protein: CASRGLADYNEQFF.

CDR3 nucleotides: TGTGCCAGCAGCTTAGTTCCGCCGCTAAGCACCTTC. Protein: CASSLVPPLSTF. The chain carries TRBV7-2 and TRBJ1-2; D not certain. The CDR3 extends over 12 amino acids. Germline V gene sequence: CDR1 SGHTA, CDR2 FQGNSA. The ends were cut back, 1 base at V and 13 bases at J, with 13 bases in the middle.

This clone was picked up a small number of times. The V gene is TRBV4-2, the J gene TRBJ2-2; D might be TRBD2 (6 bases). The CDR3 is 15 amino acids. V was clipped by 1 base and J by 3 bases, with 9 bases between them. Germline lookup yields CDR1 LGHNA and CDR2 YNFKEQ. As DNA, the CDR3 is TGTGCCAGCAGCCAAGGGGAGGTGGACACCGGGGAGCTGTTTTTT. This encodes CASSQGEVDTGELFF.

This clone was seen only a few times. The chain links TRBV6-6 to TRBJ1-1; no reliable D call. V was trimmed by 4 bases and J by 1 base, leaving 4 bases between them. Germline V gene lookup returns CDR1 MNHNY and CDR2 SVGAGI (reference sequence). The CDR3 loop spans 12 amino acids. The chain's CDR3 is CASSLRNTEAFF. The CDR3 nucleotides read TGTGCCAGCAGTTTAAGGAACACTGAAGCTTTCTTT.

This clone was observed a few times. The CDR3 DNA is TGTGCCAGCAGTTCCCGTGCTAACTATGGCTACACCTTC. Translating it yields CASSSRANYGYTF. This rearrangement joins TRBV7-9 to TRBJ1-2; D gene ambiguous. Looked up from germline, CDR1 is SEHNR and CDR2 is FQNEAQ (reference sequence). The CDR3 spans 13 residues. The germline V and J ends were trimmed by 6 bases and 0 bases, with 8 bases remaining between them.

The genes are TRBV2 and TRBJ1-2, with D possibly being TRBD1 (6 bases). The CDR3 length is 12 residues. Trimming stripped 3 bases from V and 7 bases from J, with 9 bases between. Germline lookup yields CDR1 SNHLY and CDR2 FYNNEI. As DNA, the CDR3 is TGTGCCAGCAGTGAGGGGGCGGGTGGCTACACCTTC. This sequence encodes CASSEGAGGYTF. Looking up the rest from reference TRBV2 and TRBJ1-2 gives the full variable domain: EPEVTQTPSHQVTQMGQEVILRCVPISNHLYFYWYRQILGQKVEFLVSFYNNEISEKSEIFDDQFSVERPDGSNFTLKIRSTKLEDSAMYFCASSEGAGGYTFGSGTRLTVV.

This chain links TRBV30 with TRBJ2-7; TRBD2 matches 8 bases. The length of the CDR3 is 15 residues. Germline lookup yields CDR1 GTSNPN and CDR2 SVGIG (reference sequence). V lost 3 bases to trimming and J lost 7 bases; unmatched junction nucleotides: 14. The CDR3 region is CAWRTHGAGAKEQYF. Here the CDR3 DNA reads TGTGCCTGGAGAACACACGGAGCGGGAGCAAAAGAGCAGTACTTC. Full variable domain (missing parts from reference TRBV30 and TRBJ2-7): SQTIHQWPATLVQPVGSPLSLECTVEGTSNPNLYWYRQAAGRGLQLLFYSVGIGQISSEVPQNLSASRPQDRQFILSSKKLLLSDSGFYLCAWRTHGAGAKEQYFGPGTRLTVT.

The genes are TRBV9 and TRBJ1-4; D is unclear. The CDR3 totals 14 residues. Trimming shortened V by 3 bases and J by 8 bases, and 14 bases separated the two germline ends. Germline V gene data show CDR1 as SGDLS and CDR2 as YYNGEE. CDR3 sequence reads: CASSEGRVGEKLFF. Here the CDR3 DNA reads TGTGCCAGCAGCGAGGGTAGGGTTGGCGAAAAACTGTTTTTT. Full variable domain (outside the CDR3, taken from reference TRBV9 and TRBJ1-4): DSGVTQTPKHLITATGQRVTLRCSPRSGDLSVYWYQQSLDQGLQFLIQYYNGEERAKGNILERFSAQQFPDLHSELNLSSLELGDSALYFCASSEGRVGEKLFFGSGTQLSVL.

The rearrangement links TRBV7-9 to TRBJ2-7; TRBD1 aligns across 10 bases. CDR1 SEHNR and CDR2 FQNEAQ come from the germline V gene (reference sequence). This CDR3 has 16 amino acids. J lost 3 bases, V lost 1 base, and 6 bases had no gene match. The CDR3 reads CASSLGDRGFRYEQYF. The CDR3, as DNA: TGTGCCAGCAGCTTAGGGGACAGGGGTTTTCGCTACGAGCAGTACTTC.

This CDR3 reads CASSPTSGIGAEQFF. The DNA of the CDR3 is TGTGCCAGCAGCCCGACTAGCGGGATAGGGGCTGAGCAGTTCTTC. The gene calls are TRBV7-3 and TRBJ2-1; the match to TRBD2 covers 11 bases. The V gene's germline CDR1 is SGHTA and CDR2 FQGTGA. The CDR3 has 15 residues. Unmatched junction bases numbered 9, after V lost 5 bases and J lost 9 bases.

V and J are TRBV30 and TRBJ2-3, with TRBD2 as a possible D gene (6 bases). With 6 bases removed from V and 0 bases from J, the gap between germline ends came to 16 bases. The germline gives CDR1 GTSNPN, CDR2 SVGIG (reference sequence). CDR3 length: 15 residues. CDR3 in amino acids: CACQALAPSTDTQYF. CDR3 DNA: TGTGCCTGCCAGGCCCTAGCGCCAAGCACAGATACGCAGTATTTT.

The chain joins TRBV5-4 to TRBJ1-2, with 12 bases fitting TRBD1. J was trimmed by 4 bases and V by 4 bases; bases with no gene match: 8. The germline V gene encodes CDR1 SGHNT and CDR2 YYREEE (reference sequence). CDR3 length: 16 amino acids. This CDR3 is CASSPGTGGAGYGYTF. The CDR3 nucleotides are TGTGCCAGCAGCCCCGGGACAGGGGGCGCCGGCTATGGCTACACCTTC.

The CDR3 sequence is CASPLGTGTGNTIYF. The CDR3 DNA sequence: TGTGCCAGCCCCCTTGGGACAGGGACTGGAAACACCATATATTTT. The chain combines TRBV7-2 with TRBJ1-3, with 9 positions matching TRBD1. V lost 8 bases and J lost 2; bases outside the gene matches: 7. The CDR3 spans 15 residues. The germline CDR1 and CDR2 sequences are SGHTA and FQGNSA.

The chain couples TRBV5-5 to TRBJ2-3, with D perhaps TRBD1 (5 bases). CDR1 and CDR2 (germline): SGHKS, YYEKEE (reference sequence). Trimming pared 3 bases from V and 1 base from J, leaving 21 bases between. The CDR3 is 18 residues long. CDR3: CASSCCTARAYRTDTQYF. The CDR3 DNA reads as TGTGCCAGCAGCTGCTGTACTGCCAGGGCCTACCGCACAGATACGCAGTATTTT.

V usage is TRBV7-6 and J usage is TRBJ2-7, with 7 bases lining up with TRBD1. The V segment lost 4 bases and the J segment 3 bases; nucleotides outside the gene matches: 15. This CDR3 has 17 residues. CDR1 is SGHVS, CDR2 FNYEAQ, per germline. CDR3 amino acids: CASSSLPSHRGIYEQYF. In DNA, the CDR3 is TGTGCCAGCAGCTCATTACCTAGCCACAGGGGTATCTACGAGCAGTACTTC. The full variable domain, completed using reference TRBV7-6 and TRBJ2-7, is GAGVSQSPRYKVTKRGQDVALRCDPISGHVSLYWYRQALGQGPEFLTYFNYEAQQDKSGLPNDRFSAERPEGSISTLTIQRTEQRDSAMYRCASSSLPSHRGIYEQYFGPGTRLTVT.